In this sample, the clone carrying this TCR beta chain turned up many times. CDR3 length equals 15 residues. Unmatched junction bases numbered 7, after V lost 7 bases and J lost 0 bases. The germline gives CDR1 MDHEN, CDR2 SYDVKM. These data come from a study of T cells in Graves' hyperthyroidism and ophthalmopathy. Researchers took RNA transcripts and amplified the TCR beta CDR3 regions from them. Carried out on the TCR CDR3, a first-round RT-PCR used the HTBI primer set. Each CDR3 protein gets one entry after TCRdb re-called the multiplex PCR reads with MiXCR. In the table there are 300,000 to 450,000 distinct CDR3 sequences, roughly 14% of which are singletons.

The chain employs TRBV28 and TRBJ2-7; TRBD1 agrees at 9 bases. The TCR sequence derives from a woman aged 55-70 years with Graves' hyperthyroidism. Sequenced input: blood. The CDR3: CASNRGQGISYEQYF. DNA of the CDR3: TGTGCCAGCAACCGGGGACAGGGAATCTCCTACGAGCAGTACTTC.